This T cell receptor beta chain was recorded in a study of cytomegalovirus exposure and HLA in healthy donors. Study-wide results and limits: Researchers catalogued about 150 TCR beta chains as cytomegalovirus-associated.

Germline-derived CDR1 and CDR2 are SGHTA and FQGTGA. This CDR3 has 14 residues. V lost 2 bases, J lost 2 bases, and 8 bases lay in between. Worth noting for this clone: The antigen is undetermined.

The PCR contained 60 Vbeta and 13 Jbeta primers. Repertoires were generated with immunoSEQ multiplex PCR, while TCRdb's copy carries only in-frame clones and drops some. The repertoire consists of approximately 150,000 clones, with roughly 70% occurring once and the leading ten covering roughly 10%. Sequencing used PBMCs. The chain has TRBV7-3 and TRBJ2-3; no clear D gene. The TCR originated in a man aged 30 to 45 in good health and CMV-seropositive. Here the CDR3 DNA reads TGTGCCAGCAGCTTAGTTGGAGCCACAGATACGCAGTATTTT. Amino acid sequence: CASSLVGATDTQYF.